This record concerns one TCR beta chain sequence. This entry comes from a study of T-cell reconstitution after alpha-beta-depleted transplantation in children. The TCRbeta library was prepared with unique molecular identifiers. TCRdb re-analysed the PCR reads in MiXCR, keeping a single row per CDR3 protein. The sample lists about 230,000 distinct CDR3 sequences, roughly a tenth seen once, with approximately 5% in the top ten. Germline CDR1 and CDR2: SGHAT and FQNNGV. V was clipped by 1 base and J by 9 bases, with 19 bases between them. This CDR3 has 15 amino acids. The rearrangement uses TRBV11-2 and TRBJ2-7; TRBD1 or TRBD2 may be the D gene (5 bases each). The sample here was PBMCs from the stem cell graft donor, taken from the stem cell graft. The origin of this receptor is a human donor who donated a stem cell graft to a child with SCID. CDR3 protein: CASSLGARGAVGQYF. The CDR3 DNA is TGTGCCAGCAGCTTAGGGGCCCGGGGCGCGGTGGGGCAGTACTTC.